The source of this T cell receptor (beta chain) is a study of cytomegalovirus exposure and HLA in healthy donors. Study conclusions and caveats: About 90% or about 30% of the time was how often most TCR beta V segments were productive, according to an earlier analysis.

13 Jbeta primers and 60 Vbeta primers were used for the PCR. The protocol was immunoSEQ multiplex PCR, while the TCRdb copy is restricted to in-frame clones and leaves out a portion. The table lists around 130,000 clones, over 8.5% of them singletons. This clone came up a few times. The antigen remains undetermined. This sequence was found in a woman aged 40 to 50 in good health and CMV-seropositive. Sequenced input: PBMCs.

The CDR3 reads CASSNRVGYTF. The CDR3 nucleotides read TGTGCCAGCAGCAACAGGGTTGGCTACACCTTC. This sequence joins TRBV4-2 and TRBJ1-2, with a tentative D call TRBD1 (6 bases). The CDR3 length is 11 residues. CDR1 is LGHNA, CDR2 YNFKEQ, per germline. Deletions cut 5 bases from V and 7 bases from J, with 8 bases between.